This entry concerns a single TCR beta chain. Antigen: not known. These data are taken from a study of T cells in localized non-small cell lung cancer. This table comes from immunoSEQ multiplex PCR, and its TCRdb copy is limited to in-frame clones, with some not included. Of under 40,000 clones listed, about 85% are singletons. Study outcomes and limitations: Uninvolved adjacent lung had more T cell clonality than any other tissue, topping tumor.

This CDR3 region has 14 residues. The V and J ends lost 3 bases and 1 base, in that order; junction bases with no gene match: 2. CDR1 is SGHRS, CDR2 YFSETQ, per germline. The chain recombines TRBV5-1 with TRBJ1-1; 8 nucleotides line up with TRBD1. The clonotype was recovered from a man aged 40 to 69 with stage III lung adenocarcinoma. Material: peripheral blood mononuclear cells, obtained before any cancer treatment. The CDR3 DNA sequence: TGCGCCAGCAGCTGGACAGGGCCGAACACTGAAGCTTTCTTT. This encodes CASSWTGPNTEAFF.